This is a list of T cell receptor beta chains from one sample in a study of blood T cells in healthy people across ages. Using its own MiXCR run on the 5' RACE reads, TCRdb lists one record per CDR3 protein. The data contain 920,000 or so distinct CDR3 sequences, 40% to 55% of them singletons. Sequences were obtained from blood. The receptors derive from a woman aged 55-69 years in good health. Both conserved end residues are part of each CDR3. Fields, in order: J gene, D gene, V gene, clone size, CDR3 protein, CDR3 DNA. A D gene is named only where the DNA matches it firmly. Size is omitted from some rows. Given values are once, few, many or a class for expanded clones.

>TRBJ2-3|TRBD1|TRBV12-3/TRBV12-4|few
CASSPGRGTGETDTQYF
TGTGCCAGCAGTCCGGGCAGGGGGACAGGGGAGACAGATACGCAGTATTTT
>TRBJ2-3|TRBD2|TRBV11-1|-
CASSRLARAADTQYF
TGTGCCAGCAGCCGACTAGCGAGAGCGGCAGATACGCAGTATTTT
>TRBJ2-7|TRBD2|TRBV9|-
CASSVGVAGGEQYF
TGTGCCAGCAGCGTAGGCGTAGCGGGAGGCGAGCAGTACTTC
>TRBJ2-7|TRBD2|TRBV7-2|few
CASSFSSGNYEQYF
TGTGCCAGCAGCTTCTCTAGCGGGAACTACGAGCAGTACTTC
>TRBJ2-2|-|TRBV12-3/TRBV12-4|-
CASSRDPGELFF
TGTGCCAGCAGCCGGGACCCCGGGGAGCTGTTTTTT
>TRBJ2-1|TRBD2|TRBV9|-
CASSVGLTSGINEQFF
TGTGCCAGCAGCGTAGGTCTGACTAGCGGGATTAATGAGCAGTTCTTC
>TRBJ2-3|-|TRBV5-1|-
CASSLGVGGADTQYF
TGCGCCAGCAGCTTGGGAGTGGGGGGAGCAGATACGCAGTATTTT
>TRBJ2-1|-|TRBV29-1|many
CSVLGLTYNEQFF
TGCAGCGTTCTGGGGTTAACCTACAATGAGCAGTTCTTC
>TRBJ2-7|-|TRBV29-1|few
CSVAHSTYEQYF
TGCAGCGTCGCCCACAGTACCTACGAGCAGTACTTC
>TRBJ1-4|-|TRBV12-3/TRBV12-4|once
CASSLTPGTGNEKLFF
TGTGCCAGCAGTTTAACCCCTGGGACGGGTAATGAAAAACTGTTTTTT
>TRBJ1-1|TRBD1|TRBV10-3|few
CAISAGDRGPNTEAFF
TGTGCCATCAGTGCCGGAGACAGGGGCCCGAACACTGAAGCTTTCTTT
>TRBJ2-1|TRBD2|TRBV2|-
CASRDFSGQQFF
TGTGCCAGCAGAGACTTTAGCGGGCAGCAGTTCTTC
>TRBJ2-2|TRBD2|TRBV29-1|-
CSVEAGGNTGELFF
TGCAGCGTTGAAGCGGGAGGGAACACCGGGGAGCTGTTTTTT
>TRBJ1-1|-|TRBV5-1|-
CASSLVAGEAFF
TGCGCCAGCAGCTTGGTGGCAGGGGAAGCTTTCTTT
>TRBJ2-5|-|TRBV6-5|-
CTSSYGLGTLGEETQYF
TGTACCAGCAGTTATGGGCTGGGGACTTTGGGGGAGGAGACCCAGTACTTC
>TRBJ2-1|TRBD2|TRBV4-2|-
CASSQVSGTRSEQFF
TGTGCCAGCAGCCAAGTCTCCGGGACTAGAAGTGAGCAGTTCTTC
>TRBJ2-3|TRBD2|TRBV10-1|-
CASSESSGSADTQYF
TGCGCCAGCAGTGAGTCTAGCGGGAGTGCCGATACGCAGTATTTT
>TRBJ2-7|TRBD2|TRBV6-2/TRBV6-3|-
CTSSYRSGSYEQYF
TGTACCAGCAGTTACCGAAGCGGGAGCTACGAGCAGTACTTC
>TRBJ1-6|TRBD1|TRBV12-3/TRBV12-4|-
CASSLTVGTGLNSPLHF
TGTGCCAGCAGTCTCACCGTCGGGACAGGCCTAAATTCACCCCTCCACTTT